The next 32 T cell receptor beta chains were all read from a single sample in a study of molecular identifiers for immune sequencing clone quantification. TCRdb itself ran the PCR reads through MiXCR, one entry per CDR3 protein. In the table there are about 640,000 distinct CDR3 sequences, just under 20% of which are singletons. Material for sequencing was naive CD8+ T cells from blood, with Jurkat cell RNA spiked in. The subset here: FACS-sorted CD8+CD4-CCR7+CD45RA+ naive T cells. Every receptor here comes from a human donor in good health. Some libraries in this study had Jurkat cell RNA spiked in.

Remarks on this clonotype: A much larger clone is a single base away; this may be a read error. This is likely a read error, given that the CDR3 carries no conserved phenylalanine or tryptophan at its end. The CDR3 DNA reads as TGTGCCAGTAGTGTAGGGGCGCGCGGGGCCAACGTCCTGACTTCC. Translated: CASSVGARGANVLTS. This chain uses TRBV19 with TRBJ2-6; D possibly corresponds to TRBD1 (5 bases). Germline CDR1 and CDR2: LNHDA and SQIVND (reference sequence). Trimming shortened V by 5 bases and J by 4 bases, and 12 bases separated the two germline ends. The CDR3 consists of 15 residues.

This clonotype was detected ten times or more. V and J are TRBV12-3 or TRBV12-4 and TRBJ2-7; no clear D. This CDR3 comprises 13 residues. Trimming took 6 bases from V and 5 from J, leaving 14 bases between them. The CDR3 loop reads CASSPQLTDEQYF. The CDR3 nucleotides read TGTGCCAGCAGCCCCCAGCTCACGGACGAGCAGTACTTC.

This clonotype was counted many times. The chain couples TRBV27 to TRBJ2-7; D is undetermined. The V and J ends lost 8 bases and 0 bases respectively, with 11 bases between them. CDR1 is MNHEY, CDR2 SMNVEV, per germline (reference sequence). The CDR3 runs 13 residues. CDR3 DNA sequence: TGTGCCAGCGCTCCGACCAGCTCCTACGAGCAGTACTTC. Translation: CASAPTSSYEQYF.

This clonotype was detected many times. J is TRBJ2-3 and V is TRBV2; D is possibly TRBD2 (6 bases). V was trimmed by 10 bases and J by 5 bases, leaving 19 bases between them. The CDR3 has 14 residues. CDR1 SNHLY and CDR2 FYNNEI come from the germline V gene. Written as DNA, the CDR3 is TGTGCCATCCGGGAGAGGGAGCGGATAGATACGCAGTATTTT. Amino acids: CAIRERERIDTQYF.

The chain links TRBV19 to TRBJ2-7; the D gene is possibly TRBD2 (5 bases). This CDR3 has 13 residues. Germline V gene data show CDR1 as LNHDA and CDR2 as SQIVND (reference sequence). With 7 bases removed from V and 0 bases from J, the gap between germline ends came to 10 bases. In nucleotides, the CDR3 is TGTGCCAGTATCGGCGGGCCCTCCTACGAGCAGTACTTC. Translating gives CASIGGPSYEQYF.

This clonotype was recorded many times. This chain joins TRBV2 and TRBJ1-1, with a possible D match to TRBD1 (6 bases). With 6 bases removed from V and 6 bases from J, the gap between germline ends came to 17 bases. The CDR3 consists of 14 residues. Germline V gives CDR1 SNHLY, CDR2 FYNNEI. CDR3 amino acids: CASRSTGGVAEAFF. The CDR3 DNA reads as TGTGCCAGCAGATCGACAGGAGGCGTTGCTGAAGCTTTCTTT.

The sample holds many counts of this clonotype. V is TRBV6-1 and J is TRBJ1-1; D unclear. The CDR3 contains 14 residues. Germline CDR1 reads MNHNS; CDR2 reads SASEGT. V was trimmed by 8 bases and J by 0 bases, leaving 13 bases between them. The chain's CDR3 is CASPVGDMNTEAFF. The CDR3 region has the DNA TGTGCCAGCCCAGTTGGGGATATGAACACTGAAGCTTTCTTT.

This clonotype was picked up many times. The chain is built from TRBV30 and TRBJ2-2, with unresolved D. The germline V gene encodes CDR1 GTSNPN and CDR2 SVGIG (reference sequence). The CDR3 length is 15 residues. Trimming removed 4 bases from V and 0 bases from J, with 12 bases in between. The CDR3 spells CAWMLRQTNTGELFF. CDR3 sequence (DNA): TGTGCCTGGATGCTACGACAAACGAACACCGGGGAGCTGTTTTTT.

This clonotype was observed many times. The CDR3 is CASSGTGGSDTQYF. The DNA for the CDR3 is TGTGCCAGCAGCGGGACAGGGGGTTCAGATACGCAGTATTTT. The chain is built from TRBV6-5 and TRBJ2-3; 11 bases are a match to TRBD1. V lost 6 bases to trimming and J lost 4 bases; unmatched junction nucleotides: 3. Germline-derived CDR1 and CDR2 are MNHEY and SVGAGI. The CDR3 runs to 14 residues.

This chain links TRBV27 with TRBJ2-5; 9 bases agree with TRBD2. The V gene end was trimmed by 4 bases and the J gene end by 5 bases; junction bases not matched to a gene: 11. The CDR3 is 16 residues long. The germline gives CDR1 MNHEY, CDR2 SMNVEV (reference sequence). CDR3 amino acids: CASSSLQAGGRETQYF. In DNA form, the CDR3 reads TGTGCCAGCAGTTCCCTGCAAGCGGGAGGCAGGGAGACCCAGTACTTC.

Notes on this clonotype: A much larger clone differs from this one at a single base, so this may be a read error. The chain couples TRBV5-1 to TRBJ2-7; the match to TRBD1 covers 7 bases. Trimming took 6 bases from V and 3 from J; bases not matched to a gene: 9. This CDR3 region has 14 residues. The germline CDR1 and CDR2 sequences are SGHRS and YFSETQ. CDR3 residues: CASTGTDWDYEQYF. The DNA of the CDR3 is TGCGCCAGCACAGGGACAGACTGGGACTACGAGCAGTACTTC.

At least ten counts were recorded for this clonotype. V and J are TRBV12-3 or TRBV12-4 and TRBJ2-7; D may be TRBD2 (6 bases). This CDR3 region has 14 residues. Trimming left V 5 bases short and J 2 bases short, with 13 bases between. The CDR3 reads CASSPTGTPYEQYF. CDR3 in DNA: TGTGCCAGCAGTCCGACCGGGACTCCCTACGAGCAGTACTTC.

This clonotype was seen many times. This chain uses TRBV2 with TRBJ1-5, with D possibly TRBD1 on 6 matching bases. The germline V and J ends were trimmed by 4 bases and 2 bases, with 9 bases remaining between them. CDR1 and CDR2 from the germline V gene are SNHLY and FYNNEI. CDR3 length equals 14 residues. The CDR3 region is CASSARQGNQPQHF. The CDR3 DNA reads TGTGCCAGCAGTGCTAGACAGGGCAATCAGCCCCAGCATTTT.

Note on this clonotype: Since a much larger clone is just one base distant, this may be a read error. The chain uses TRBV21-1 and TRBJ1-5; the D call of TRBD1 is as the table states it, not checked on the DNA. TRBV21-1 is listed as a pseudogene. This CDR3 is built from 18 residues. DNA of the CDR3: TGTGCCAGCAGCAGCCGGGACAGGGGCTTTTATAGCAATCAGCCCCAGCATTTT. Amino acid sequence: CASSSRDRGFYSNQPQHF.

With regard to this clonotype: A much larger clone differs from this one at a single base, so this may be a read error. The V gene is TRBV28, the J gene TRBJ2-7; TRBD2 aligns across 7 bases. Looked up from germline, CDR1 is MDHEN and CDR2 is SYDVKM. Trimming cost V 5 bases and J 2 bases; bases outside gene matches: 6. CDR3 length: 14 amino acids. CDR3 coding DNA: TGTGCCAGCAGTCTCCAGACTAGCCCCTACGAGCAGTACTTC. The encoded protein is CASSLQTSPYEQYF.

This clonotype was picked up many times. The CDR3 spells CASSAGTNEAFF. In DNA form, the CDR3 reads TGTGCCAGCAGCGCCGGGACCAATGAAGCTTTCTTT. The rearrangement uses TRBV9 and TRBJ1-1; a weak D match, TRBD1 (5 bases). This CDR3 is 12 amino acids long. The germline gives CDR1 SGDLS, CDR2 YYNGEE. Trimming stripped 3 bases from V and 7 bases from J, with 10 bases between.

This clonotype was counted only a few times. The rearrangement links TRBV2 to TRBJ1-2; 7 nucleotides align to TRBD1. This CDR3 contains 17 residues. Looked up from germline, CDR1 is SNHLY and CDR2 is FYNNEI. Trimming cost V 7 bases and J 0 bases; bases outside gene matches: 14. The CDR3 spells CASKDLRGQGTNYGYTF. For the CDR3, the DNA is TGTGCCAGCAAAGATCTGAGGGGGCAGGGGACTAACTATGGCTACACCTTC.

The sample holds a few counts of this clonotype. The chain recombines TRBV28 with TRBJ1-5; D gene unclear. CDR3 length equals 11 residues. Trimming cost V 11 bases and J 2 bases, with 7 bases left between them. Per germline, CDR1 MDHEN and CDR2 SYDVKM. The CDR3 reads CAGGGNQPQHF. As DNA, the CDR3 is TGTGCCGGTGGGGGCAATCAGCCCCAGCATTTT.

This clonotype was counted a single time. This may be a read error: a much more frequent sequence differs by one nucleotide. J is TRBJ1-1 and V is TRBV7-6, with TRBD1 as a possible D gene (6 bases). The germline CDR1 and CDR2 sequences are SGHVS and FNYEAQ. The V and J ends lost 6 bases and 3 bases respectively, with 20 bases between them. CDR3 length: 16 residues. CDR3 sequence: CASSIGPGVSDTEAFF. The CDR3 coding sequence is TGTGCCAGCAGTATAGGGCCAGGGGTCTCGGACACTGAAGCTTTCTTT.

A few counts support this clonotype. The gene calls are TRBV2 and TRBJ1-6, with D perhaps matching TRBD1 (5 bases). V dropped 4 bases and J dropped 7 bases, with 11 bases sitting between them. Germline CDR1 is SNHLY and CDR2 is FYNNEI. The CDR3 has 14 amino acids. The CDR3 DNA is TGTGCCAGCAGTGCGGGGGTTCGGAATTCACCCCTCCACTTT. Translated: CASSAGVRNSPLHF. Full variable domain (rest looked up from reference TRBV2 and TRBJ1-6): EPEVTQTPSHQVTQMGQEVILRCVPISNHLYFYWYRQILGQKVEFLVSFYNNEISEKSEIFDDQFSVERPDGSNFTLKIRSTKLEDSAMYFCASSAGVRNSPLHFGNGTRLTVT.

This clonotype occurred many times. The rearrangement links TRBV29-1 to TRBJ2-7; TRBD2 matches at 9 bases. The CDR3 runs 13 residues. J lost 3 bases, V lost 7 bases, and 7 bases had no gene match. Germline V lookup: CDR1 SQVTM, CDR2 ANQGSEA. CDR3 sequence reads: CSAGGGADYEQYF. DNA of the CDR3: TGCAGCGCAGGCGGGGGGGCAGACTACGAGCAGTACTTC.

This clonotype was counted ten times or more. The chain carries TRBV29-1 and TRBJ2-4; tentatively, D is TRBD2 (6 bases). V lost 2 bases, J lost 0 bases, and 11 bases lay in between. The length of the CDR3 is 15 residues. Germline V gives CDR1 SQVTM, CDR2 ANQGSEA. The CDR3 is CSVEWRGLAKNIQYF. The CDR3 DNA reads as TGCAGCGTTGAATGGAGGGGTCTAGCCAAAAACATTCAGTACTTC.

This clonotype was detected once. This may be a read error, as it is one base from a much larger clone. This chain links TRBV7-8 with TRBJ2-2, with 7 bases fitting TRBD1. This CDR3 region has 16 residues. Germline CDR1 reads SGHVS; CDR2 reads FQNEAQ. The CDR3 here is CASSPWGTVNAGELFF. The CDR3, as DNA: TGTGCCAGCAGCCCCTGGGGGACAGTGAACGCCGGGGAGCTGTTTTTT.

This clonotype was counted many times. This chain uses TRBV20-1 with TRBJ1-1, with 12 bases fitting TRBD1. J lost 4 bases, V lost 1 base, and 7 bases had no gene match. Germline V lookup: CDR1 DFQATT, CDR2 SNEGSKA (reference sequence). The CDR3 is 16 amino acids. The CDR3 coding sequence is TGCAGTGCTAGAGCAAGGGGACAGGGGGCCAGCACTGAAGCTTTCTTT. Its translation is CSARARGQGASTEAFF.

The sample holds many counts of this clonotype. The chain uses TRBV3-1 and TRBJ2-4; the match to TRBD1 covers 7 bases. The ends lost 0 bases at V and 3 bases at J; junction bases unmatched: 8. CDR3 length: 17 residues. Germline-derived CDR1 and CDR2 are LGHDT and YNNKEL (reference sequence). The CDR3 DNA sequence: TGTGCCAGCAGCCAAGACCCAAATTGGACAGGCAAAAACATTCAGTACTTC. Its protein is CASSQDPNWTGKNIQYF.

In its sample, this clonotype was seen many times. The J gene is TRBJ2-3, the V gene TRBV2, with 11 bases fitting TRBD2. V lost 11 bases, J lost 7 bases, and 11 bases stayed unmatched. The CDR3 length is 14 residues. Germline-derived CDR1 and CDR2 are SNHLY and FYNNEI. Here the CDR3 reads CAERGLAELNTQYF. The CDR3 DNA follows: TGTGCCGAAAGGGGACTAGCGGAGCTGAATACGCAGTATTTT.

The table lists this clonotype with a few counts. Written as DNA, the CDR3 is TGTGCCAGCAGGATACAGGGGGTAGGTCAGCCCCAGCATTTT. Its protein is CASRIQGVGQPQHF. V usage is TRBV28 and J usage is TRBJ1-5, with TRBD1 identical over 8 bases. The length of the CDR3 is 14 residues. Germline-derived CDR1 and CDR2 are MDHEN and SYDVKM. Losses at the gene ends were 6 bases for V and 6 bases for J; bases not matched to a gene: 7.

In this sample, this clonotype turned up many times. J is TRBJ1-1 and V is TRBV7-3, with D maybe TRBD1 (5 bases). V lost 0 bases and J lost 6, with 8 bases in between. The V gene's germline CDR1 is SGHTA and CDR2 FQGTGA. The CDR3 consists of 13 residues. The CDR3: CASSLTSGAEAFF. In nucleotides, the CDR3 is TGTGCCAGCAGCTTAACGTCGGGGGCTGAAGCTTTCTTT.

The sample holds many counts of this clonotype. CDR3 residues: CASSVGGYGELFF. For the CDR3, the DNA is TGTGCCAGCAGCGTAGGGGGTTACGGGGAGCTGTTTTTT. The chain combines TRBV9 with TRBJ2-2; D is ambiguous. The CDR3 is made up of 13 amino acids. Trimming stripped 0 bases from V and 7 bases from J, with 7 bases between. The V gene's germline CDR1 is SGDLS and CDR2 YYNGEE.

This clonotype was detected ten times or more. The V gene is TRBV7-9, the J gene TRBJ2-7; D remains unclear. Trimming left V 2 bases short and J 4 bases short, with 12 bases between. The CDR3 is 14 amino acids. Germline V gives CDR1 SEHNR, CDR2 FQNEAQ (reference sequence). The CDR3 region is CASSLSPGLYEQYF. CDR3 DNA sequence: TGTGCCAGCAGCTTATCCCCGGGTCTATACGAGCAGTACTTC. Looking up the rest from reference TRBV7-9 and TRBJ2-7 gives the full variable domain: DTGVSQNPRHKITKRGQNVTFRCDPISEHNRLYWYRQTLGQGPEFLTYFQNEAQLEKSRLLSDRFSAERPKGSFSTLEIQRTEQGDSAMYLCASSLSPGLYEQYFGPGTRLTVT.

As concerns this clonotype: A much larger clone lies a single base off, so this may be a read error. Given the absence of the conserved phenylalanine or tryptophan at the CDR3 end, a read error is likely. The chain combines TRBV7-9 with TRBJ2-5, with D possibly TRBD2 on 5 matching bases. This CDR3 region has 11 residues. Between the trimmed V and J ends, which lost 8 bases and 4 bases, there was a span of 8 bases. Germline-derived CDR1 and CDR2 are SEHNR and FQNEAQ (reference sequence). This CDR3 reads CASGEGETQYL. The DNA for the CDR3 is TGTGCCAGCGGTGAGGGAGAGACCCAGTACCTC.

This clonotype occurred many times. This chain links TRBV28 with TRBJ2-1; 8 nucleotides align to TRBD2. The CDR3 covers 15 residues. The V segment lost 6 bases and the J segment 0 bases; nucleotides outside the gene matches: 4. CDR1 and CDR2 from the germline V gene are MDHEN and SYDVKM. The CDR3 is CASSAGTSSYNEQFF. The CDR3 DNA sequence: TGTGCCAGCAGCGCAGGGACTAGCTCCTACAATGAGCAGTTCTTC.